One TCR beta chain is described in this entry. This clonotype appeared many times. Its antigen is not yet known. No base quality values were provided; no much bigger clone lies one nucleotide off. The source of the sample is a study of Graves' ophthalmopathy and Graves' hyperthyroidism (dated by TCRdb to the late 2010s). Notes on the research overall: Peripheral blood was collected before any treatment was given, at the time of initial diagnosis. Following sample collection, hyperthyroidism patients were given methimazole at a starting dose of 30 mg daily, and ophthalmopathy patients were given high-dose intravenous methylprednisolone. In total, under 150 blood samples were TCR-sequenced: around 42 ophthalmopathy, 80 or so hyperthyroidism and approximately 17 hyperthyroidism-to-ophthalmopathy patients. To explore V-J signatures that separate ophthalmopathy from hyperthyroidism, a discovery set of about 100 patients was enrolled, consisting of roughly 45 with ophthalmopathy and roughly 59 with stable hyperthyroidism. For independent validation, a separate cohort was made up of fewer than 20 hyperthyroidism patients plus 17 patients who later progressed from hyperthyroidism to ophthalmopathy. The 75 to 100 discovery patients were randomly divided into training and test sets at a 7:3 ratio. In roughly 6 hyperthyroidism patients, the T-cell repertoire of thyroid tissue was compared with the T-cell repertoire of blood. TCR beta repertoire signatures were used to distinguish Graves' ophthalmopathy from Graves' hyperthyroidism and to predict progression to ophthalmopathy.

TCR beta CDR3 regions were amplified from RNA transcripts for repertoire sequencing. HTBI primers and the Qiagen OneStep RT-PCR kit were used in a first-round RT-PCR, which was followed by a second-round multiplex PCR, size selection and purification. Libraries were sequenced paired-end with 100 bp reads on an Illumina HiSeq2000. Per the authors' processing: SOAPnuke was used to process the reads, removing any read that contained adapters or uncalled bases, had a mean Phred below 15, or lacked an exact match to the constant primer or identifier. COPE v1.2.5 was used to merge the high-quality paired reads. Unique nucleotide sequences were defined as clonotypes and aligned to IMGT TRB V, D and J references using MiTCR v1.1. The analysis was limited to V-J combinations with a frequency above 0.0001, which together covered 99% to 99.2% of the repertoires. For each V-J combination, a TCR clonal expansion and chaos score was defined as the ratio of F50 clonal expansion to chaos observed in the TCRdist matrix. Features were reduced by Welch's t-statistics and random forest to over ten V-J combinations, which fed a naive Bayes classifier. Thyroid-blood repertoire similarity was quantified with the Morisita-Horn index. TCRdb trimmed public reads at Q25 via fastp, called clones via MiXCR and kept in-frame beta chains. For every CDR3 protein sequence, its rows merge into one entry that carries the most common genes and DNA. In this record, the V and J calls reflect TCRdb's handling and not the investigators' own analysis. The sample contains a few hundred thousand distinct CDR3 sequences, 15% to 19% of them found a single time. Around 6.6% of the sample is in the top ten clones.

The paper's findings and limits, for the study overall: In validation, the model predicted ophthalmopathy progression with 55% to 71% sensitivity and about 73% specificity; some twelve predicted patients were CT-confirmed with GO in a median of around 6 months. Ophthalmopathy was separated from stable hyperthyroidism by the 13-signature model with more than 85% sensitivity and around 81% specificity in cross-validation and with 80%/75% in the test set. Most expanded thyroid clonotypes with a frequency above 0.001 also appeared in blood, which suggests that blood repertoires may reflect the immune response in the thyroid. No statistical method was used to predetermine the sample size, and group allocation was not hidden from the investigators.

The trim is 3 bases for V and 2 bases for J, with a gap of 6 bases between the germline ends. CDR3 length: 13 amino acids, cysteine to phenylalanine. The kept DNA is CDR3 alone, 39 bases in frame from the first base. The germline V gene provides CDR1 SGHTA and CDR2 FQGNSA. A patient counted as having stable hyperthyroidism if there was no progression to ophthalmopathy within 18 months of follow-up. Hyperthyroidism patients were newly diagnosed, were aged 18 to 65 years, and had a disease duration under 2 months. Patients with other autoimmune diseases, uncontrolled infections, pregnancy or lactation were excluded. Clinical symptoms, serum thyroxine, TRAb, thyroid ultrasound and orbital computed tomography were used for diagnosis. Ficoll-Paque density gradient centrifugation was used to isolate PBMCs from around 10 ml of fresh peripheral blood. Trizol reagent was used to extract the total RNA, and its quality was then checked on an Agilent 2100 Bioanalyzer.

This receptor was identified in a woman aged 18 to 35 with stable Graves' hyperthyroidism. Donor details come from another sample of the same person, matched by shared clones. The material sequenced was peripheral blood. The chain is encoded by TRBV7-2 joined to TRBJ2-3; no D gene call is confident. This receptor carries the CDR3 CASSFRPTDTQYF. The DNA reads TGTGCCAGCAGCTTCCGCCCCACAGATACGCAGTATTTT. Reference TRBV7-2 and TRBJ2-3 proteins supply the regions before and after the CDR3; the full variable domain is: GAGVSQSPSNKVTEKGKDVELRCDPISGHTALYWYRQSLGQGLEFLIYFQGNSAPDKSGLPSDRFSAERTGGSVSTLTIQRTQQEDSAVYLCASSFRPTDTQYFGPGTRLTVL.